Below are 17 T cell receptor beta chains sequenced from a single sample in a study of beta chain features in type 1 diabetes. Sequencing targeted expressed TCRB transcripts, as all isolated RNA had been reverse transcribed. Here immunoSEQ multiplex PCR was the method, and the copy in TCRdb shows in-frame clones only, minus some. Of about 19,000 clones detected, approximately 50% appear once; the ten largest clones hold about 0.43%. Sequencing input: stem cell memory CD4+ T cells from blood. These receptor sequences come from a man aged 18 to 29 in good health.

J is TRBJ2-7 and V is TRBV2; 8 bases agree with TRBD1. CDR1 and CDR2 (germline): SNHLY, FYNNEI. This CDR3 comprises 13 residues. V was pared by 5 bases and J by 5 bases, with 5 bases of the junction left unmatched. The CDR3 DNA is TGTGCCAGCAGTACGGACAGGGTCCACGAGCAGTACTTC. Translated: CASSTDRVHEQYF.

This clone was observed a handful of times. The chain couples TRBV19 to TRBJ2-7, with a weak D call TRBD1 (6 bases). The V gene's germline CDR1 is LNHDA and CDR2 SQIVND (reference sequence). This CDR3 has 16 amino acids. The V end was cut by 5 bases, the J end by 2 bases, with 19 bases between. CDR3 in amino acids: CASSGPTTGMTYEQYF. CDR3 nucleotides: TGTGCCAGTAGTGGCCCGACGACAGGAATGACCTACGAGCAGTACTTC. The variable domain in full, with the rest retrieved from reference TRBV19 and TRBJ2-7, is DGGITQSPKYLFRKEGQNVTLSCEQNLNHDAMYWYRQDPGQGLRLIYYSQIVNDFQKGDIAEGYSVSREKKESFPLTVTSAQKNPTAFYLCASSGPTTGMTYEQYFGPGTRLTVT.

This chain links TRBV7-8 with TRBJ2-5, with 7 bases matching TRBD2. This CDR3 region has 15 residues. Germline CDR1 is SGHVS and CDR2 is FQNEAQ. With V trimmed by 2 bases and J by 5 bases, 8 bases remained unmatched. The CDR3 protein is CASSLNGLGGETQYF. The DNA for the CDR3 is TGTGCCAGCAGCTTAAACGGACTCGGGGGGGAGACCCAGTACTTC.

The CDR3 spells CASSSRGYSTDTQYF. For the CDR3, the DNA is TGCGCCAGCAGCTCCCGGGGATATAGCACAGATACGCAGTATTTT. The genes are TRBV5-1 and TRBJ2-3, with D tentatively TRBD2 (5 bases). The V end was cut by 3 bases, the J end by 0 bases, with 11 bases between. Germline V gene data show CDR1 as SGHRS and CDR2 as YFSETQ. This CDR3 has 15 residues.

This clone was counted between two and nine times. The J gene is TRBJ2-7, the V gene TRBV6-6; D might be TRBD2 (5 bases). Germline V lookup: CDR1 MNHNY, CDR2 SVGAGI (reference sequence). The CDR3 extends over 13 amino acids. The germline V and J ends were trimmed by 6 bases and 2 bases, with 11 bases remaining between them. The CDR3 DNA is TGTGCCAGCAGCTACCCGGGGACCTACGAGCAGTACTTC. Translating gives CASSYPGTYEQYF.

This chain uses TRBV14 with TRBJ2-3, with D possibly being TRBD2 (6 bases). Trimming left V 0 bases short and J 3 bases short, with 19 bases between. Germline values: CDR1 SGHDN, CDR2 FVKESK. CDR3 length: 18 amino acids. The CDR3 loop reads CASSQDRIYGGLTDTQYF. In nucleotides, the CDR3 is TGTGCCAGCAGCCAAGATCGAATATATGGGGGGTTGACAGATACGCAGTATTTT.

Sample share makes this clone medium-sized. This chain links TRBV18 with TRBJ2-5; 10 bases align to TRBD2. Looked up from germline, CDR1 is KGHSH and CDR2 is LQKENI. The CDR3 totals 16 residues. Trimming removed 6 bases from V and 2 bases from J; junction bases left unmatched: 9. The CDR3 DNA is TGTGCCAGCTCTCCTCTAGCGGGGGCCCTTCAAGAGACCCAGTACTTC. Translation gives CASSPLAGALQETQYF.

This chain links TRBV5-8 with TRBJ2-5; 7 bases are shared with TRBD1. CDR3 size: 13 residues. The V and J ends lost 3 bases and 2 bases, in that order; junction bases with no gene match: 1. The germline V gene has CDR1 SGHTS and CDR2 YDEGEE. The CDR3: CASSSGQQETQYF. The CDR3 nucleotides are TGTGCCAGCAGCTCGGGACAGCAAGAGACCCAGTACTTC.

CDR3: CASSLLVRDNQPQHF. Written as DNA, the CDR3 is TGTGCCAGCAGTTTGTTAGTACGGGACAATCAGCCCCAGCATTTT. The rearrangement joins TRBV28 to TRBJ1-5; no definite D call. Trimming left V 3 bases short and J 3 bases short, with 12 bases between. The CDR3 has 15 residues. Germline CDR1 MDHEN, CDR2 SYDVKM.

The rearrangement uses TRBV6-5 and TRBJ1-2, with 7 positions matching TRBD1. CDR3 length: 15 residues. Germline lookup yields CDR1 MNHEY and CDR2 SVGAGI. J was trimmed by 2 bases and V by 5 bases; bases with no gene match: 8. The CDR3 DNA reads TGTGCCAGCAGTCGGACCGGGGACAGAAACTATGGCTACACCTTC. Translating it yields CASSRTGDRNYGYTF.

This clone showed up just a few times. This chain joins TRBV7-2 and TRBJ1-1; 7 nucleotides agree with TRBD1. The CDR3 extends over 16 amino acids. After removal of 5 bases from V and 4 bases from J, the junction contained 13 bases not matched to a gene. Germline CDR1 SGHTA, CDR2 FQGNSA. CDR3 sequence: CASSPPRQGLATEAFF. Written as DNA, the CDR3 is TGTGCCAGCAGCCCCCCCAGACAGGGTTTGGCCACTGAAGCTTTCTTT.

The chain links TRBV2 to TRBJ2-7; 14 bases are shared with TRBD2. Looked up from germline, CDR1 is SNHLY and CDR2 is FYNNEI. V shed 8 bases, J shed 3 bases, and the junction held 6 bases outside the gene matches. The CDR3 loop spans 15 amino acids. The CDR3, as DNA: TGTGCCAGCTCCGGGGGACTAGCGGGAGTCTACGAGCAGTACTTC. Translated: CASSGGLAGVYEQYF. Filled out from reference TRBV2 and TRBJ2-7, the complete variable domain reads EPEVTQTPSHQVTQMGQEVILRCVPISNHLYFYWYRQILGQKVEFLVSFYNNEISEKSEIFDDQFSVERPDGSNFTLKIRSTKLEDSAMYFCASSGGLAGVYEQYFGPGTRLTVT.

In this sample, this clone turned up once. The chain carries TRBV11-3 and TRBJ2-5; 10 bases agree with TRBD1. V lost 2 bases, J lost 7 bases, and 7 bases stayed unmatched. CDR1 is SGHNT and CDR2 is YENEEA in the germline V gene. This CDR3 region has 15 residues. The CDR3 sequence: CASSLYGTGEGTQYF. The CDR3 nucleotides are TGTGCCAGCAGCTTATATGGGACAGGGGAGGGGACCCAGTACTTC.

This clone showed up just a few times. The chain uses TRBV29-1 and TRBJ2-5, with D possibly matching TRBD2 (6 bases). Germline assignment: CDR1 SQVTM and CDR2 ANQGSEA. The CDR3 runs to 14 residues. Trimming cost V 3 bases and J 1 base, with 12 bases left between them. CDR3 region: CSVDLSGVQETQYF. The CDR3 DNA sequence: TGCAGCGTTGACTTGTCGGGGGTCCAAGAGACCCAGTACTTC. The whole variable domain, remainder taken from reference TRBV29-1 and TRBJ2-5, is SAVISQKPSRDICQRGTSLTIQCQVDSQVTMMFWYRQQPGQSLTLIATANQGSEATYESGFVIDKFPISRPNLTFSTLTVSNMSPEDSSIYLCSVDLSGVQETQYFGPGTRLLVL.

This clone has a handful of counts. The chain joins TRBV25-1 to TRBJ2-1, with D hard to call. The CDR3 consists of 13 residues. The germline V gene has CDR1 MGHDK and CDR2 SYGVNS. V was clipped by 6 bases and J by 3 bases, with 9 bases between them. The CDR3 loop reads CASRPGSYNEQFF. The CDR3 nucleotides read TGTGCCAGCAGGCCGGGTAGCTACAATGAGCAGTTCTTC. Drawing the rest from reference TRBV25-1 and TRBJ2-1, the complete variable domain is EADIYQTPRYLVIGTGKKITLECSQTMGHDKMYWYQQDPGMELHLIHYSYGVNSTEKGDLSSESTVSRIRTEHFPLTLESARPSHTSQYLCASRPGSYNEQFFGPGTRLTVL.

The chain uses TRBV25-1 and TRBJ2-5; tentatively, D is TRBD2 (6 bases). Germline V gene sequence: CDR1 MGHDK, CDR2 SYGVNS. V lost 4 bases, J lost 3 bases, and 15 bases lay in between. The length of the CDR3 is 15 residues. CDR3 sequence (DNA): TGTGCCAGCAGTGGCGGGGCCCTGGGAGAAGAGACCCAGTACTTC. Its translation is CASSGGALGEETQYF.

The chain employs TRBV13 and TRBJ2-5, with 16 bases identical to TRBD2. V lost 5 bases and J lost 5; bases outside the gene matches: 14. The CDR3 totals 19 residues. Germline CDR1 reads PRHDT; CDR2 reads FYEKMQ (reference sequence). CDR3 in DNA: TGTGCCAGCAGCCAAACGACGGGACTAGCGGGAGGGCCACGGGAGACCCAGTACTTC. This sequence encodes CASSQTTGLAGGPRETQYF.